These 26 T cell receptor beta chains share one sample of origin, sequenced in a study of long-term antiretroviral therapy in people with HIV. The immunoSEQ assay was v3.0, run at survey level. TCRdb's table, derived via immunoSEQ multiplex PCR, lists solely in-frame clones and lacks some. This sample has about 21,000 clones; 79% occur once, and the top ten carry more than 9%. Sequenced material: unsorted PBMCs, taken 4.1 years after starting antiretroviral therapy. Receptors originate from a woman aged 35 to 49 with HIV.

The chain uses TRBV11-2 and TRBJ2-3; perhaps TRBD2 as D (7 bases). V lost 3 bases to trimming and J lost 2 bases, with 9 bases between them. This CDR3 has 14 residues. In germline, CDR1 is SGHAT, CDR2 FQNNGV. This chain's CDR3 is CASSFGGPTDTQYF. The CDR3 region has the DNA TGTGCCAGCAGCTTCGGGGGGCCCACAGATACGCAGTATTTT.

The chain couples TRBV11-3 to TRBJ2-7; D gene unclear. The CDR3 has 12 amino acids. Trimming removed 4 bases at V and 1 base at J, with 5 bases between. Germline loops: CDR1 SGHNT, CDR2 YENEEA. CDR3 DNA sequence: TGTGCCAGCAGCTCGCAGTCCTACGAGCAGTACTTC. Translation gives CASSSQSYEQYF.

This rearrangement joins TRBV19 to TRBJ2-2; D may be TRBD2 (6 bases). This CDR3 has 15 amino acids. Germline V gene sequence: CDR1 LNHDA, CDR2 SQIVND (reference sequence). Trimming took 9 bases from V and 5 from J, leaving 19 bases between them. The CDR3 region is CASRVWQGGTGELFF. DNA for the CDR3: TGTGCCAGCCGCGTCTGGCAGGGAGGTACCGGGGAGCTGTTTTTT.

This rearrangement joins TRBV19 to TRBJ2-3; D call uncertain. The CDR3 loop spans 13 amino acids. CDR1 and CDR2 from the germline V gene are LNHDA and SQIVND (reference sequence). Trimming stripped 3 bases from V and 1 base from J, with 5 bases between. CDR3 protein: CASSILGTDTQYF. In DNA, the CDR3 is TGTGCCAGTAGTATCCTTGGCACAGATACGCAGTATTTT.

The CDR3 loop is CASSLSLGYEQYF. The CDR3 DNA follows: TGTGCCAGCAGCTTATCGTTGGGGTACGAGCAGTACTTC. The rearrangement uses TRBV7-9 and TRBJ2-7; no clear D. The germline CDR1 and CDR2 sequences are SEHNR and FQNEAQ (reference sequence). This CDR3 region has 13 residues. V lost 2 bases, J lost 4 bases, and 9 bases lay in between. Combining the CDR3 with reference TRBV7-9 and TRBJ2-7 gives the whole variable domain DTGVSQNPRHKITKRGQNVTFRCDPISEHNRLYWYRQTLGQGPEFLTYFQNEAQLEKSRLLSDRFSAERPKGSFSTLEIQRTEQGDSAMYLCASSLSLGYEQYFGPGTRLTVT.

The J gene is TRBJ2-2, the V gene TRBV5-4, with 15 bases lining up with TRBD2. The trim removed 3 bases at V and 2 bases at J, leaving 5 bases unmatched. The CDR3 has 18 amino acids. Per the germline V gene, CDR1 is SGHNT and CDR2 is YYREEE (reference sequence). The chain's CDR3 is CASSSRTSGGGNTGELFF. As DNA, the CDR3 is TGTGCCAGCAGCTCCCGGACTAGCGGGGGGGGAAACACCGGGGAGCTGTTTTTT.

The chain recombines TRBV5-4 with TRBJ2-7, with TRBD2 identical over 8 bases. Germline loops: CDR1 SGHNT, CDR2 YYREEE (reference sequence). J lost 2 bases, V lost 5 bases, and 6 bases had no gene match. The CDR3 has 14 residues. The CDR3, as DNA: TGTGCCAGCAGGTCGGGACTAGGGACCTACGAGCAGTACTTC. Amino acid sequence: CASRSGLGTYEQYF.

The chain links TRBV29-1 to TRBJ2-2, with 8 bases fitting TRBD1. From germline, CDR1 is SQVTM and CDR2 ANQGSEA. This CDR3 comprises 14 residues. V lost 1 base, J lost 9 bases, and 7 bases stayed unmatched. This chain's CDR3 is CSVEAWTGNRELFF. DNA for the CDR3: TGCAGCGTTGAAGCATGGACAGGGAACCGGGAGCTGTTTTTT.

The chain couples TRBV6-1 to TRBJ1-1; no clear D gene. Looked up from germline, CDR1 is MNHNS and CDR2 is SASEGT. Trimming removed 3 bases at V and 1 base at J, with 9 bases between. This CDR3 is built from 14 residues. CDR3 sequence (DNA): TGTGCCAGCAGTGACCCTGGGTGGAACACTGAAGCTTTCTTT. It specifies CASSDPGWNTEAFF.

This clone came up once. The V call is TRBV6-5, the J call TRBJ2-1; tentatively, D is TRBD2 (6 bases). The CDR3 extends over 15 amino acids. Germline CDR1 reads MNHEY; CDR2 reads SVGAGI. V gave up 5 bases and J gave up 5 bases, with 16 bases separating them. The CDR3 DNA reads TGTGCCAGCAGTCTGGACTATCAGAGCCACAATGAGCAGTTCTTC. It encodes CASSLDYQSHNEQFF.

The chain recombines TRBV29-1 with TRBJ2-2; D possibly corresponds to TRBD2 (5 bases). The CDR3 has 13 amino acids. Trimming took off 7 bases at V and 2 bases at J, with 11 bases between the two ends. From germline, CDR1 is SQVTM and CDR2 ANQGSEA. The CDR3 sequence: CSGERVNTGELFF. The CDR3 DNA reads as TGCAGCGGTGAGAGGGTTAACACCGGGGAGCTGTTTTTT.

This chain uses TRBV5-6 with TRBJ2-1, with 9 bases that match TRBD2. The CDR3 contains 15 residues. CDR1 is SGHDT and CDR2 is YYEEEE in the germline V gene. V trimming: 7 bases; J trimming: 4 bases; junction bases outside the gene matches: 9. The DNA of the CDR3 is TGTGCCAGCGGGGGCGTGACTAGCGGATACAATGAGCAGTTCTTC. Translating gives CASGGVTSGYNEQFF. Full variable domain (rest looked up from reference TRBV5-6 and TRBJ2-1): DAGVTQSPTHLIKTRGQQVTLRCSPKSGHDTVSWYQQALGQGPQFIFQYYEEEERQRGNFPDRFSGHQFPNYSSELNVNALLLGDSALYLCASGGVTSGYNEQFFGPGTRLTVL.

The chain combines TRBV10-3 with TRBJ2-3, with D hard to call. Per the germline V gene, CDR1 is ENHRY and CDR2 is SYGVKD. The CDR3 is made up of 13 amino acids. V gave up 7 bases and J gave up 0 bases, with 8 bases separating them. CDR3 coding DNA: TGTGCCATCAAGGACCTGAGCACAGATACGCAGTATTTT. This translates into CAIKDLSTDTQYF.

CDR3 sequence reads: CASSLTGTNYGYTF. The CDR3 coding sequence is TGTGCCAGCAGCTTGACAGGTACCAACTATGGCTACACCTTC. The chain employs TRBV7-9 and TRBJ1-2; possible D gene TRBD1, 6 bases. CDR1 and CDR2 (germline): SEHNR, FQNEAQ (reference sequence). V lost 3 bases to trimming and J lost 2 bases, with 10 bases between them. CDR3 length equals 14 residues.

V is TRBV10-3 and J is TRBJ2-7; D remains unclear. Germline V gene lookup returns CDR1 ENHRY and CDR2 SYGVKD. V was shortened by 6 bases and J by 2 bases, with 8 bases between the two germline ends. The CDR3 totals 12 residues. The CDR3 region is CAIRLPPYEQYF. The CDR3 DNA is TGTGCCATCAGACTCCCCCCCTACGAGCAGTACTTC.

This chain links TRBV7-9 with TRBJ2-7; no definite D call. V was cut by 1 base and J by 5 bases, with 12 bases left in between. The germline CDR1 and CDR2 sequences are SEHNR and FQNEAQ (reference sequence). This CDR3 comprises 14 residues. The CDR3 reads CASSLDQPYHEQYF. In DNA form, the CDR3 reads TGTGCCAGCAGCTTAGACCAGCCCTACCACGAGCAGTACTTC.

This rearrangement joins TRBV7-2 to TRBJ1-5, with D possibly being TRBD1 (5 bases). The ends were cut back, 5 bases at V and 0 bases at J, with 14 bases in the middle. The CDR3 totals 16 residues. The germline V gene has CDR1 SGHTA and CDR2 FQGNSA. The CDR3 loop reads CASSPEGPVSNQPQHF. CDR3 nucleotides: TGTGCCAGCAGCCCCGAGGGACCTGTTAGCAATCAGCCCCAGCATTTT. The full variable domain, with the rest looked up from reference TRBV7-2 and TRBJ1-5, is GAGVSQSPSNKVTEKGKDVELRCDPISGHTALYWYRQSLGQGLEFLIYFQGNSAPDKSGLPSDRFSAERTGGSVSTLTIQRTQQEDSAVYLCASSPEGPVSNQPQHFGDGTRLSIL.

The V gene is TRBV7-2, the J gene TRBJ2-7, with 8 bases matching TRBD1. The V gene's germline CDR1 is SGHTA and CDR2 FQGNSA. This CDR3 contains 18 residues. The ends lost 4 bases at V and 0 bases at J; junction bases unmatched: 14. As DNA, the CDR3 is TGTGCCAGCAGCTCCGAGGGCGGGACAGGCGAGAGCTCCTACGAGCAGTACTTC. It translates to CASSSEGGTGESSYEQYF.

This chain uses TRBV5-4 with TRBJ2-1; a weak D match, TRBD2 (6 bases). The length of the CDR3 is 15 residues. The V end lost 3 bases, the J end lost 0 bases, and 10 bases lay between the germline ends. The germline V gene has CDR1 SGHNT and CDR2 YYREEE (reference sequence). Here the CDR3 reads CASSSTSHSYNEQFF. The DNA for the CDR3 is TGTGCCAGCAGCTCTACTAGCCACTCCTACAATGAGCAGTTCTTC.

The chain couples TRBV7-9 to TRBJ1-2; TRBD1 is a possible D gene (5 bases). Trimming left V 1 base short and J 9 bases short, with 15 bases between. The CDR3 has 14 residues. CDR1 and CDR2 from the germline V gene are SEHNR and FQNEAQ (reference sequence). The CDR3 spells CASSLVGQGGSYTF. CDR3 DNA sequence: TGTGCCAGCAGCTTAGTAGGCCAGGGAGGGAGCTACACCTTC.

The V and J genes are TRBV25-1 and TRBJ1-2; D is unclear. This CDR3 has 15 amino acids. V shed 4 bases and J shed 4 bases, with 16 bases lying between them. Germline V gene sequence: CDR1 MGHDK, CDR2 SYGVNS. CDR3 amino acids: CASSGPLLGGYGYTF. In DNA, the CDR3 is TGTGCCAGCAGTGGACCGCTCCTGGGAGGCTATGGCTACACCTTC.

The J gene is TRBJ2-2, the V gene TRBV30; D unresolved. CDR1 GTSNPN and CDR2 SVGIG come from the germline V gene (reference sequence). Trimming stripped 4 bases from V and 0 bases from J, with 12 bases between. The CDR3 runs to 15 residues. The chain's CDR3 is CAWNLKAANTGELFF. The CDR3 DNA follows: TGTGCCTGGAACCTAAAGGCGGCGAACACCGGGGAGCTGTTTTTT.

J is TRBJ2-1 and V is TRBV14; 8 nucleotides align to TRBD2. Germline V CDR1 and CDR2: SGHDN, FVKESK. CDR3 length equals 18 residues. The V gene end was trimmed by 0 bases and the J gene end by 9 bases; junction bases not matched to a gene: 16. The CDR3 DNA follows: TGTGCCAGCAGCCAAGATTATCGACACGGGAGGGTGAAGGGTGAGCAGTTCTTC. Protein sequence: CASSQDYRHGRVKGEQFF.

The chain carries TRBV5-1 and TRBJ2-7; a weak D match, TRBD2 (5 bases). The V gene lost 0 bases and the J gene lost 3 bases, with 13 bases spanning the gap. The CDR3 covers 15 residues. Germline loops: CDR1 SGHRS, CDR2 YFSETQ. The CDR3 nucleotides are TGCGCCAGCAGCTTGGAGCCCGGGGTTTACTACGAGCAGTACTTC. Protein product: CASSLEPGVYYEQYF.

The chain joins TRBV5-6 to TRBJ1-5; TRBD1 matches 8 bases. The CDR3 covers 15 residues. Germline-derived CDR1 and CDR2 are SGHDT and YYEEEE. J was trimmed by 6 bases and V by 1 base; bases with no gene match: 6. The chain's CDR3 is CASSLRTGMIQPQHF. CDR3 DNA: TGTGCCAGCAGCTTGAGGACAGGGATGATTCAGCCCCAGCATTTT.

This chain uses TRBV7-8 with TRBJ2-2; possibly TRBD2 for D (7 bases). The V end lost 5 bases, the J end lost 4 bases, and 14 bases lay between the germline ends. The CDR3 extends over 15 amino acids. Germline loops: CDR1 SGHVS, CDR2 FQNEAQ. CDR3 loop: CASSGRAGVTGELFF. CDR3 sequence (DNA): TGTGCCAGCAGCGGGAGGGCAGGGGTCACCGGGGAGCTGTTTTTT.